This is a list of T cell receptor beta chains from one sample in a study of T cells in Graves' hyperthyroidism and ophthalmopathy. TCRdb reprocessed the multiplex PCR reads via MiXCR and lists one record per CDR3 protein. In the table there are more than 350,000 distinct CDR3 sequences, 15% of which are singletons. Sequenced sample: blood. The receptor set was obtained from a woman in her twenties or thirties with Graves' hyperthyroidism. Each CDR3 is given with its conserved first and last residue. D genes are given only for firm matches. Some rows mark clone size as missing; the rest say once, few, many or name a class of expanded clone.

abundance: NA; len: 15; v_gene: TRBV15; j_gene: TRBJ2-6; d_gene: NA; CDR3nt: TGTGCCACCAGCATCCCGAGCTCTGGGGCCAACGTCCTGACTTTC; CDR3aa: CATSIPSSGANVLTF
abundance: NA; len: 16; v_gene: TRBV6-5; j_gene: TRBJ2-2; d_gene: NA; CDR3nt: TGTGCCAGCAGTTACTCGACCTATACTGACACCGGGGAGCTGTTTTTT; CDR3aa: CASSYSTYTDTGELFF
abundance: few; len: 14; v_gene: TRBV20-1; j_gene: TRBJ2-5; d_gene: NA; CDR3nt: TGCAGTGCTAGGTTTACCGGGGGCCGTGAGACCCAGTACTTC; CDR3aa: CSARFTGGRETQYF
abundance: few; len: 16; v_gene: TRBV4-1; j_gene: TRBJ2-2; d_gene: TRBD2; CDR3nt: TGCGCCAGCAGCCAGGACGGGGGGGGAAACACCGGGGAGCTGTTTTTT; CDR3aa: CASSQDGGGNTGELFF
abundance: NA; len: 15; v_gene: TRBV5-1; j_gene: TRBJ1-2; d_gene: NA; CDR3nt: TGCGCCAGCAGCTTTAGCTCTCCGGCCGCCTATGGCTACACCTTC; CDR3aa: CASSFSSPAAYGYTF
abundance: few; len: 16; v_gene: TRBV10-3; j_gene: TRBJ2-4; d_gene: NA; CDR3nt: TGTGCCATCAGTGAGACAGCTGATCTAGCCAAAAACATTCAGTACTTC; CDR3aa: CAISETADLAKNIQYF
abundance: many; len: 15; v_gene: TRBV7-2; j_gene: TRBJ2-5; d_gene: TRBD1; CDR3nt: TGTGCCAGCAGCGAGGACAGGGGCGCCCCAGAGACCCAGTACTTC; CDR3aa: CASSEDRGAPETQYF
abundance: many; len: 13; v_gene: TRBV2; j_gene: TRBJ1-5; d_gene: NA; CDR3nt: TGTGCCAGCAGTGACGTTAGCAATCAGCCCCAGCATTTT; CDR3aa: CASSDVSNQPQHF
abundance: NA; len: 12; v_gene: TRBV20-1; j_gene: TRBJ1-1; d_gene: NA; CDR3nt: TGCAGTGCATTGAGGACACAAACTGAAGCTTTCTTT; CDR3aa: CSALRTQTEAFF
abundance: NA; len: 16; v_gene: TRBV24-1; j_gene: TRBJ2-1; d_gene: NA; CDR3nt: TGTGCCACCAGTCCGGCCGGGCTGAGCTCCTACAATGAGCAGTTCTTC; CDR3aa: CATSPAGLSSYNEQFF
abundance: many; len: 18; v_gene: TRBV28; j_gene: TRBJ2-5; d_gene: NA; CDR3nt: TGTGCCAGCAGTTTCAGGCTCACTTGGGGGAGTCCCCAAGAGACCCAGTACTTC; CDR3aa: CASSFRLTWGSPQETQYF
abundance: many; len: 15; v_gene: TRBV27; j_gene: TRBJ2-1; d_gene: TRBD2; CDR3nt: TGTGCCAGCAGTCAGAAGACTAGTGCGGGGGATGAGCAGTTCTTC; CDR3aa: CASSQKTSAGDEQFF